This T cell receptor beta chain derives from a study of CD8+ T cells in alopecia areata. In regard to this clone: Its antigen is as yet unknown.

Reverse transcribed after extraction, RNA yielded cDNA as the sequencing template. The protocol was immunoSEQ multiplex PCR, while the TCRdb copy is restricted to in-frame clones and leaves out a portion. The sample holds 35,000 to 45,000 clones; more than 50% are singletons and the top ten take over 1.5%. CDR1 SGHRS and CDR2 YFSETQ come from the germline V gene. This CDR3 comprises 13 residues. V lost 8 bases and J lost 6, with 14 bases in between. Study-wide results and limits: Sequencing of scalp tissue also captures the resident alphabeta T cells of normal skin.

In roughly 5 patients, CD4+ T cells were split by CD25+CD127- sorting. The sequence was obtained from a human donor with alopecia areata. Sequencing was carried out using CD4+ Tregs sorted from blood. The gene calls are TRBV5-1 and TRBJ2-2; TRBD2 is a possible D gene (5 bases). CDR3 amino acids: CASRLGVAGELFF. CDR3 in DNA: TGCGCCAGTCGACTCGGGGTTGCCGGGGAGCTGTTTTTT.